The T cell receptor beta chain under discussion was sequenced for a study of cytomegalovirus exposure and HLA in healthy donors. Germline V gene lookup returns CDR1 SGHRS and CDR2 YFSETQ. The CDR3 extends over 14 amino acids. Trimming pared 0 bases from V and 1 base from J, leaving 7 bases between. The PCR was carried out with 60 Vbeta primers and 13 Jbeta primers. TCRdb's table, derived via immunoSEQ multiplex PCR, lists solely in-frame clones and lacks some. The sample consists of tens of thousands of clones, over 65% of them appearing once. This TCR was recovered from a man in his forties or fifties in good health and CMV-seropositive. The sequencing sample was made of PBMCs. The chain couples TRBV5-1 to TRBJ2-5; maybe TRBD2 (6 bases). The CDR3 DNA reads TGCGCCAGCAGCTTGGTGGGGGGCCAAGAGACCCAGTACTTC. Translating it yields CASSLVGGQETQYF.